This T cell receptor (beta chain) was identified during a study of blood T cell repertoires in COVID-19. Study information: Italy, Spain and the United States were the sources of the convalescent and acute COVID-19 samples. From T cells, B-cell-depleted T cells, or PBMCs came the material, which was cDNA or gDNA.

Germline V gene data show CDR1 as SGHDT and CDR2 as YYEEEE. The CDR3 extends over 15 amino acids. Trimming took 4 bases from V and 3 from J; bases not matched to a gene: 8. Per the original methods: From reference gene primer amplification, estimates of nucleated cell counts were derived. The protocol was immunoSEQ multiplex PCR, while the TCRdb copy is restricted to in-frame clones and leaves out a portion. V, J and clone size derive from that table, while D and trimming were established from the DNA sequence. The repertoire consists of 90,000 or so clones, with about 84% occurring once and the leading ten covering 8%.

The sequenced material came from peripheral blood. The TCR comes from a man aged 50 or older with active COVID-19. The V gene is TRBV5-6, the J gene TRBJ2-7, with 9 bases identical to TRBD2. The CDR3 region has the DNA TGTGCCAGCAGCCCCGGGGGCGGGAGGGACTACGAGCAGTACTTC. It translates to CASSPGGGRDYEQYF.